This T cell receptor beta chain was found in a study of cytomegalovirus exposure and HLA in healthy donors. Study-level points and caveats: It was likely that a cluster of highly shared sequence variants was a sequencing artifact.

Trimming left V 8 bases short and J 4 bases short, with 23 bases between. Germline lookup yields CDR1 LNHNV and CDR2 YYDKDF (reference sequence). There are 16 residues in the CDR3. In regard to this clone: The antigen remains unidentified.

The PCR contained 60 Vbeta and 13 Jbeta primers. Sequenced by immunoSEQ multiplex PCR; TCRdb stores in-frame clones only, minus some. The data hold about 100,000 clones, with around 82% observed a single time. The sample was PBMCs. The V gene is TRBV15, the J gene TRBJ1-1, with a tentative D call TRBD1 (5 bases). This clonotype was sampled from a woman in her 50s in good health and CMV-seropositive. In DNA form, the CDR3 reads TGTGCCACCCATAAGCTGGGGGAGGGCGGGGGCACTGAAGCTTTCTTT. Amino acids: CATHKLGEGGGTEAFF.